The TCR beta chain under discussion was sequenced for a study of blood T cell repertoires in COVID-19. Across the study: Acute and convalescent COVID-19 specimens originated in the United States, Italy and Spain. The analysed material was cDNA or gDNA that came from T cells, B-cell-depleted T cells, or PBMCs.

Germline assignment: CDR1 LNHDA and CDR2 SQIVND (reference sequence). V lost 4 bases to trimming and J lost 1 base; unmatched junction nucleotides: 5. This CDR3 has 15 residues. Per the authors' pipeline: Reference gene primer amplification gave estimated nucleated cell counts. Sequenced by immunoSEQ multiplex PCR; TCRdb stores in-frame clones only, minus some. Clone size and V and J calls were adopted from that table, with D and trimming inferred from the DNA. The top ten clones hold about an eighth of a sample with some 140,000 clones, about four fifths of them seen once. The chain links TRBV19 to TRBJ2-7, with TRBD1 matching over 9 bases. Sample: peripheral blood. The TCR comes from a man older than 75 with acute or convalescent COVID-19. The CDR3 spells CASSKTGTGSYEQYF. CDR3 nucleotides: TGTGCCAGTAGTAAGACCGGGACAGGGTCCTACGAGCAGTACTTC.